These T cell receptor beta chains were read from a single sample in a study of cytomegalovirus exposure and HLA in healthy donors. Sequenced by immunoSEQ multiplex PCR; TCRdb stores in-frame clones only, minus some. Among under 150,000 clones listed, roughly four fifths were seen once. Material: PBMCs. These TCRs come from a male donor in good health and CMV-seronegative. Both conserved end residues are part of each CDR3. The order of the fields is J gene, clone size, V gene, D gene, CDR3 protein, CDR3 DNA. D genes are given only for firm matches. The size field is filled for only some rows; it gives once, few, many or a size class.

J: TRBJ2-5; size: .; V: TRBV12-5; D: TRBD2; CDR3: CATRLAGIQETQYF; DNA: TGTGCTACCCGACTAGCGGGGATCCAAGAGACCCAGTACTTC
J: TRBJ2-7; size: .; V: TRBV29-1; D: .; CDR3: CSVEDKEGEFSLPGEQYF; DNA: TGCAGCGTTGAAGATAAAGAGGGGGAGTTCTCGCTCCCGGGCGAGCAGTACTTC
J: TRBJ1-4; size: .; V: TRBV7-9; D: .; CDR3: CASSLSGSDEKLFF; DNA: TGTGCCAGCAGCTTATCGGGGTCGGACGAAAAACTGTTTTTT
J: TRBJ2-7; size: .; V: TRBV21-1; D: .; CDR3: CASSKGGLYEQYF; DNA: TGTGCCAGCAGCAAAGGAGGACTCTACGAGCAGTACTTC
J: TRBJ2-7; size: .; V: TRBV7-6; D: .; CDR3: CASSWNPLPDSSYEQYF; DNA: TGTGCCAGCAGCTGGAACCCCCTTCCTGACAGCTCCTACGAGCAGTACTTC
J: TRBJ2-7; size: once; V: TRBV5-1; D: .; CDR3: CASSLIGSPTYEQYF; DNA: TGCGCCAGCAGCTTGATCGGGAGCCCTACTTACGAGCAGTACTTC
J: TRBJ2-2; size: .; V: TRBV7-3; D: .; CDR3: CASSLVDSETGELFF; DNA: TGTGCCAGCAGCCTCGTGGATAGCGAGACCGGGGAGCTGTTTTTT
J: TRBJ2-1; size: once; V: TRBV6-5; D: TRBD2; CDR3: CASSYSKASGSEEQFF; DNA: TGTGCCAGCAGTTACTCGAAGGCTAGCGGGAGTGAGGAGCAGTTCTTC
J: TRBJ1-2; size: .; V: TRBV7-2; D: .; CDR3: CASSFTPEGTYGYTF; DNA: TGTGCCAGCAGCTTTACCCCAGAGGGCACATATGGCTACACCTTC
J: TRBJ2-5; size: .; V: TRBV7-9; D: TRBD2; CDR3: CASSFGGEETQYF; DNA: TGTGCCAGCAGCTTTGGGGGGGAAGAGACCCAGTACTTC
J: TRBJ2-3; size: .; V: TRBV11-2; D: .; CDR3: CASSPGTPRGTQYF; DNA: TGTGCCAGCAGCCCTGGGACACCCCGGGGTACGCAGTATTTT
J: TRBJ2-1; size: .; V: TRBV27; D: .; CDR3: CASSLGVGNEQFF; DNA: TGTGCCAGCAGTTTAGGAGTGGGCAATGAGCAGTTCTTC
J: TRBJ2-1; size: .; V: TRBV4-2; D: .; CDR3: CASSQDLGIAESSYNEQFF; DNA: TGTGCCAGCAGCCAAGATCTTGGTATTGCGGAAAGCTCCTACAATGAGCAGTTCTTC
J: TRBJ2-7; size: .; V: TRBV4-3; D: TRBD2; CDR3: CASSPWGGSYEQYF; DNA: TGCGCCAGCAGCCCTTGGGGGGGATCCTACGAGCAGTACTTC
J: TRBJ2-5; size: .; V: TRBV27; D: TRBD1; CDR3: CASSLGAGGIETQYF; DNA: TGTGCCAGCAGTTTAGGGGCAGGGGGCATAGAGACCCAGTACTTC
J: TRBJ2-7; size: .; V: TRBV7-9; D: .; CDR3: CASSLPGTYEQYF; DNA: TGTGCCAGCAGCTTACCGGGGACCTACGAGCAGTACTTC
J: TRBJ2-2; size: few; V: TRBV27; D: .; CDR3: CASRYSGELFF; DNA: TGTGCCAGCCGATACTCGGGGGAGCTGTTTTTT
J: TRBJ2-3; size: .; V: TRBV29-1; D: TRBD2; CDR3: CSFPTSGSADTQYF; DNA: TGCAGCTTCCCGACTAGCGGGAGTGCAGATACGCAGTATTTT
J: TRBJ2-1; size: once; V: TRBV7-6; D: .; CDR3: CASSNPYSTTRGEQFF; DNA: TGTGCCAGCAGCAACCCTTACTCGACGACCCGGGGTGAGCAGTTCTTC
J: TRBJ1-1; size: .; V: TRBV11-2; D: .; CDR3: CASSLGAAEEAFF; DNA: TGTGCCAGCAGCTTAGGAGCCGCTGAAGAAGCTTTCTTT
J: TRBJ2-3; size: once; V: TRBV7-9; D: TRBD2; CDR3: CASSLEAGAYTQYF; DNA: TGTGCCAGCAGCTTAGAAGCGGGAGCGTATACGCAGTATTTT
J: TRBJ2-7; size: .; V: TRBV27; D: .; CDR3: CASSFSGPSYEQYF; DNA: TGTGCCAGCAGTTTTTCTGGGCCCTCCTACGAGCAGTACTTC
J: TRBJ2-2; size: .; V: TRBV21-1; D: .; CDR3: CASISFRGIHTGELFF; DNA: TGTGCCAGCATTTCATTTCGCGGGATACACACCGGGGAGCTGTTTTTT
J: TRBJ2-7; size: .; V: TRBV6-5; D: TRBD2; CDR3: CASSRSSSGKGEQYF; DNA: TGTGCCAGCAGTCGTAGTTCTAGCGGGAAAGGAGAGCAGTACTTC
J: TRBJ1-2; size: .; V: TRBV5-6; D: .; CDR3: CASSAGRGSNYGYTF; DNA: TGTGCCAGCAGCGCAGGCAGGGGCAGTAACTATGGCTACACCTTC
J: TRBJ2-1; size: .; V: TRBV27; D: TRBD2; CDR3: CASSFSTSGRNEQFF; DNA: TGTGCCAGCAGTTTTTCGACTAGCGGGAGAAATGAGCAGTTCTTC
J: TRBJ1-2; size: .; V: TRBV27; D: .; CDR3: CASSFQGNYGYTF; DNA: TGTGCCAGCAGTTTTCAGGGTAACTATGGCTACACCTTC
J: TRBJ2-7; size: .; V: TRBV30; D: .; CDR3: CAWSVRSGSDEQYF; DNA: TGTGCCTGGAGTGTTCGCAGCGGTAGTGACGAGCAGTACTTC
J: TRBJ2-7; size: .; V: TRBV10-1; D: TRBD2; CDR3: CASSAGLAGGEQYF; DNA: TGCGCCAGCAGTGCAGGACTAGCGGGAGGCGAGCAGTACTTC
J: TRBJ2-7; size: .; V: TRBV18; D: TRBD2; CDR3: CASSPVAPRTSGYEQYF; DNA: TGTGCCAGCTCACCGGTCGCACCACGGACTAGCGGCTACGAGCAGTACTTC
J: TRBJ1-3; size: .; V: TRBV7-8; D: .; CDR3: CASSTTPTGIGNTIYF; DNA: TGTGCCAGCAGCACAACTCCTACAGGGATTGGAAACACCATATATTTT
J: TRBJ2-5; size: .; V: TRBV4-3; D: .; CDR3: CASSQDLARETQYF; DNA: TGCGCCAGCAGCCAAGATTTGGCTCGAGAGACCCAGTACTTC
J: TRBJ2-7; size: .; V: TRBV4-1; D: TRBD1; CDR3: CASSQGQGPTYEQYF; DNA: TGCGCCAGCAGCCAAGGACAGGGCCCGACCTACGAGCAGTACTTC
J: TRBJ1-5; size: once; V: TRBV4-1; D: .; CDR3: CASSQEGTSDQPQHF; DNA: TGCGCCAGCAGCCAAGAAGGAACCAGCGATCAGCCCCAGCATTTT
J: TRBJ1-2; size: .; V: TRBV1; D: .; CDR3: CTSSQDLVKGGDGYTF; DNA: TGCACCAGCAGCCAAGATTTGGTGAAGGGGGGGGATGGCTACACCTTC
J: TRBJ2-5; size: .; V: TRBV7-9; D: TRBD1; CDR3: CASSFQGEQYF; DNA: TGTGCCAGCAGCTTCCAGGGGGAGCAGTACTTC
J: TRBJ2-7; size: .; V: TRBV20-1; D: .; CDR3: CSLVSPYEQYF; DNA: TGCAGCCTAGTATCCCCCTACGAGCAGTACTTC
J: TRBJ2-2; size: few; V: TRBV4-3; D: .; CDR3: CASSQRSGEAGELFF; DNA: TGCGCCAGCAGCCAAAGATCGGGGGAGGCCGGGGAGCTGTTTTTT
J: TRBJ2-7; size: once; V: TRBV6-6; D: TRBD2; CDR3: CASSSGLAGSYEQYF; DNA: TGTGCCAGCAGTTCGGGACTAGCGGGCTCCTACGAGCAGTACTTC
J: TRBJ2-7; size: .; V: TRBV5-4; D: .; CDR3: CASSKEQGRPYEQYF; DNA: TGTGCCAGCTCCAAAGAACAGGGGAGGCCCTACGAGCAGTACTTC
J: TRBJ2-5; size: .; V: TRBV25-1; D: .; CDR3: CASSYDSQETQYF; DNA: TGTGCCAGCAGTTACGACAGCCAAGAGACCCAGTACTTC
J: TRBJ1-1; size: .; V: TRBV27; D: .; CDR3: CASSLGGNTEAFF; DNA: TGTGCCAGCAGTTTAGGAGGGAACACTGAAGCTTTCTTT
J: TRBJ2-1; size: .; V: TRBV7-9; D: .; CDR3: CASSLTQGTRNEQFF; DNA: TGTGCCAGCAGCTTAACCCAGGGGACGCGGAATGAGCAGTTCTTC
J: TRBJ2-2; size: .; V: TRBV7-2; D: TRBD2; CDR3: CASSLTGGTGELFF; DNA: TGTGCCAGCAGCTTGACGGGAGGGACCGGGGAGCTGTTTTTT
J: TRBJ2-2; size: .; V: TRBV27; D: TRBD2; CDR3: CASTTTAGGPVTGELFF; DNA: TGTGCCAGCACTACGACAGCGGGAGGGCCGGTCACCGGGGAGCTGTTTTTT
J: TRBJ2-2; size: once; V: TRBV28; D: .; CDR3: CASSLEIFTGELFF; DNA: TGTGCCAGCAGTTTAGAGATCTTCACCGGGGAGCTGTTTTTT
J: TRBJ1-1; size: .; V: TRBV4-1; D: .; CDR3: CASSPSQLTEAFF; DNA: TGCGCCAGCAGCCCGTCCCAGTTAACTGAAGCTTTCTTT
J: TRBJ1-2; size: once; V: TRBV6-5; D: .; CDR3: CASSEQGRGYTF; DNA: TGTGCCAGCAGTGAACAGGGTCGTGGCTACACCTTC
J: TRBJ2-2; size: .; V: TRBV4-3; D: TRBD2; CDR3: CASSGLAGGPLNTGELFF; DNA: TGCGCCAGCTCCGGACTAGCGGGAGGACCTTTGAACACCGGGGAGCTGTTTTTT
J: TRBJ2-3; size: few; V: TRBV7-9; D: .; CDR3: CASSLTGTTDTQYF; DNA: TGTGCCAGCAGCTTAACAGGGACCACAGATACGCAGTATTTT
J: TRBJ2-1; size: .; V: TRBV7-3; D: TRBD2; CDR3: CASSLAGGLQEQFF; DNA: TGTGCCAGCAGCCTAGCGGGAGGGCTACAAGAGCAGTTCTTC
J: TRBJ2-5; size: .; V: TRBV23-1; D: .; CDR3: CASSIWTQYF; DNA: TGCGCCAGCAGTATCTGGACCCAGTACTTC
J: TRBJ2-7; size: .; V: TRBV27; D: TRBD1; CDR3: CASSSKGQIYEQYF; DNA: TGTGCCAGCAGTTCCAAGGGACAGATTTACGAGCAGTACTTC
J: TRBJ1-5; size: .; V: TRBV7-2; D: .; CDR3: CASSPDGGHQPQHF; DNA: TGTGCCAGCAGCCCCGACGGAGGTCATCAGCCCCAGCATTTT
J: TRBJ2-1; size: .; V: TRBV7-2; D: .; CDR3: CASSSGGWLTAFQFF; DNA: TGTGCCAGCAGCTCCGGAGGGTGGCTAACCGCCTTCCAGTTCTTC
J: TRBJ2-2; size: .; V: TRBV7-8; D: TRBD2; CDR3: CASSLSGANTGELFF; DNA: TGTGCCAGCAGCCTTAGCGGGGCGAACACCGGGGAGCTGTTTTTT
J: TRBJ2-4; size: .; V: TRBV7-2; D: TRBD2; CDR3: CASSRGRGDIQYF; DNA: TGTGCCAGCAGCCGAGGGAGGGGAGACATTCAGTACTTC
J: TRBJ2-1; size: .; V: TRBV9; D: .; CDR3: CASSPIAAYNEQFF; DNA: TGTGCCAGCAGCCCCATTGCAGCCTACAATGAGCAGTTCTTC
J: TRBJ1-5; size: .; V: TRBV7-8; D: TRBD1; CDR3: CASREQGAHLGGNQPQHF; DNA: TGTGCCAGCAGGGAACAGGGGGCCCATCTTGGCGGCAATCAGCCCCAGCATTTT
J: TRBJ1-1; size: .; V: TRBV19; D: TRBD1; CDR3: CASTPTSGDRGPEAFF; DNA: TGTGCCAGTACCCCAACCTCCGGGGACAGGGGTCCTGAAGCTTTCTTT